These 18 T cell receptor beta chains were all obtained from the same sample, sequenced in a study of OX40 agonist ivuxolimab in advanced cancers. Profiled with immunoSEQ multiplex PCR; TCRdb holds only in-frame clones, not every one. The sample yields tens of thousands of clones, approximately 80% seen once. This material consisted of CD4+ or CD8+ T cells sorted from blood, taken in a trial of the OX40 agonist ivuxolimab. The receptors were gathered from an adult with an advanced solid tumor such as melanoma, head and neck, liver or kidney cancer.

The genes are TRBV9 and TRBJ2-3; 7 bases fit TRBD1. This CDR3 has 15 amino acids. CDR1 and CDR2 (germline): SGDLS, YYNGEE. The V and J ends lost 3 bases and 6 bases, in that order; junction bases with no gene match: 10. This CDR3 is CASSEGQRQTDTQYF. The CDR3 DNA reads TGTGCCAGCAGCGAGGGACAGCGTCAAACTGATACGCAGTATTTT.

This clone was detected a few times. This chain uses TRBV5-5 with TRBJ2-1; maybe TRBD2 (6 bases). CDR3 length equals 15 residues. Germline lookup yields CDR1 SGHKS and CDR2 YYEKEE (reference sequence). Trimming removed 0 bases at V and 1 base at J, with 8 bases between. The CDR3 protein is CASSLGAGSYNEQFF. DNA of the CDR3: TGTGCCAGCAGCTTGGGGGCGGGATCCTACAATGAGCAGTTCTTC. The full variable domain, in which reference TRBV5-5 and TRBJ2-1 provide the parts outside the CDR3, is DAGVTQSPTHLIKTRGQQVTLRCSPISGHKSVSWYQQVLGQGPQFIFQYYEKEERGRGNFPDRFSARQFPNYSSELNVNALLLGDSALYLCASSLGAGSYNEQFFGPGTRLTVL.

CDR3 DNA sequence: TGTGCCAGCAATCGACAGGGGGCGGCCTATGGCTACACCTTC. This translates into CASNRQGAAYGYTF. This chain links TRBV9 with TRBJ1-2; 10 bases map to TRBD1. The germline V gene has CDR1 SGDLS and CDR2 YYNGEE. The CDR3 loop spans 14 amino acids. V lost 6 bases and J lost 4; bases outside the gene matches: 6.

The chain employs TRBV9 and TRBJ1-2; D not certain. Looked up from germline, CDR1 is SGDLS and CDR2 is YYNGEE. Trimming stripped 3 bases from V and 4 bases from J, with 10 bases between. This CDR3 contains 13 residues. The CDR3 DNA is TGTGCCAGCAGCGCTGGACCGAGCTATGGCTACACCTTC. Protein product: CASSAGPSYGYTF.

The chain is built from TRBV20-1 and TRBJ2-2; weak D call: TRBD2 (5 bases). Deletions cut 5 bases from V and 4 bases from J, with 5 bases between. CDR3 length: 11 amino acids. Looked up from germline, CDR1 is DFQATT and CDR2 is SNEGSKA (reference sequence). This chain's CDR3 is CSARGTGELFF. The DNA of the CDR3 is TGCAGTGCTCGGGGCACCGGGGAGCTGTTTTTT.

This clone was recorded once. The CDR3 nucleotides read TGTGCCAGCAGTGAAGAGGGAGGGGGGCAAGAGACCCAGTACTTC. This sequence encodes CASSEEGGGQETQYF. This rearrangement joins TRBV6-1 to TRBJ2-5; possible D gene TRBD2, 7 bases. CDR1 MNHNS and CDR2 SASEGT come from the germline V gene. V was clipped by 1 base and J by 2 bases, with 11 bases between them. CDR3 size: 15 residues.

V and J are TRBV9 and TRBJ2-1, with D possibly TRBD1 on 5 matching bases. V lost 0 bases and J lost 8, with 12 bases in between. The germline gives CDR1 SGDLS, CDR2 YYNGEE. CDR3 length: 14 residues. The CDR3 reads CASSVVGASHEQFF. CDR3 sequence (DNA): TGTGCCAGCAGCGTAGTAGGGGCCAGCCATGAGCAGTTCTTC. Filled out from reference TRBV9 and TRBJ2-1, the complete variable domain reads DSGVTQTPKHLITATGQRVTLRCSPRSGDLSVYWYQQSLDQGLQFLIQYYNGEERAKGNILERFSAQQFPDLHSELNLSSLELGDSALYFCASSVVGASHEQFFGPGTRLTVL.

The chain is built from TRBV7-6 and TRBJ2-6, with TRBD1 as a possible D gene (5 bases). V was trimmed by 5 bases and J by 3 bases, leaving 17 bases between them. The CDR3 runs 17 residues. Germline values: CDR1 SGHVS, CDR2 FNYEAQ. In DNA, the CDR3 is TGTGCCAGCAGCCCCCCAAAAAGGACACTTGGGGCCAACGTCCTGACTTTC. It is translated as CASSPPKRTLGANVLTF.

This clone came up many times. CDR3 DNA: TGTGCCAGCAGTGAAATGAGGACGAACACCGGGGAGCTGTTTTTT. The encoded protein is CASSEMRTNTGELFF. The chain joins TRBV6-1 to TRBJ2-2; no firm D call. CDR1 MNHNS and CDR2 SASEGT come from the germline V gene. V lost 2 bases to trimming and J lost 0 bases, with 7 bases between them. The CDR3 length is 15 residues.

The chain joins TRBV30 to TRBJ1-5, with D unresolved. The V and J ends lost 2 bases and 4 bases respectively, with 18 bases between them. In germline, CDR1 is GTSNPN, CDR2 SVGIG (reference sequence). CDR3 length: 16 residues. DNA of the CDR3: TGTGCCTGGAGTTCCCCCCCGCCAGGACCTAATCAGCCCCAGCATTTT. This codes for CAWSSPPPGPNQPQHF.

The V call is TRBV6-1, the J call TRBJ1-2; D is perhaps TRBD1 (5 bases). CDR3 length: 15 amino acids. The V and J ends lost 1 base and 7 bases respectively, with 16 bases between them. Germline values: CDR1 MNHNS, CDR2 SASEGT. CDR3 DNA: TGTGCCAGCAGTGAAGTTGATTACAGGATCGTTGGCTACACCTTC. Amino acid sequence: CASSEVDYRIVGYTF.

The chain recombines TRBV27 with TRBJ2-1, with D perhaps matching TRBD1 (6 bases). The ends were cut back, 5 bases at V and 8 bases at J, with 16 bases in the middle. The germline V gene encodes CDR1 MNHEY and CDR2 SMNVEV (reference sequence). This CDR3 comprises 14 residues. The CDR3 nucleotides are TGTGCCAGCAGTCCAGGGGCTAGCATCGATGAGCAGTTCTTC. Its protein is CASSPGASIDEQFF.

The CDR3 bases are TGCGCCAGCAGCCCCGGGCCTGCTTATGGCTACACCTTC. Protein: CASSPGPAYGYTF. The chain couples TRBV5-1 to TRBJ1-2; D is uncertain. Per the germline V gene, CDR1 is SGHRS and CDR2 is YFSETQ. The germline V and J ends were trimmed by 4 bases and 5 bases, with 12 bases remaining between them. The CDR3 runs 13 residues.

This rearrangement joins TRBV10-3 to TRBJ1-5; D not certain. Per germline, CDR1 ENHRY and CDR2 SYGVKD. The CDR3 spans 13 residues. V lost 0 bases and J lost 4, with 4 bases in between. Here the CDR3 reads CAISESPNQPQHF. The CDR3, as DNA: TGTGCCATCAGTGAGTCTCCAAATCAGCCCCAGCATTTT.

CDR3 sequence (DNA): TGTGCCAGTAGTATCGAGCTAGCGGGAGTTGCAGATACGCAGTATTTT. This encodes CASSIELAGVADTQYF. The chain employs TRBV19 and TRBJ2-3, with TRBD2 identical over 10 bases. CDR1 is LNHDA, CDR2 SQIVND, per germline (reference sequence). The CDR3 runs 16 residues. Losses at the gene ends were 3 bases for V and 4 bases for J; bases not matched to a gene: 7.

Of note for this clone: Within the sample, other DNA sequences also encode this same CDR3. The chain combines TRBV30 with TRBJ2-5; D is possibly TRBD1 (5 bases). Trimming cost V 0 bases and J 5 bases, with 16 bases left between them. Germline V gives CDR1 GTSNPN, CDR2 SVGIG (reference sequence). CDR3 length: 15 residues. The CDR3 sequence: CAWSVGGAPGETQYF. The CDR3 DNA follows: TGTGCCTGGAGTGTAGGTGGGGCTCCCGGGGAGACCCAGTACTTC.

The chain couples TRBV5-1 to TRBJ2-1; D may correspond to TRBD1 or TRBD2 (5 bases each). There are 14 residues in the CDR3. V was cut by 4 bases and J by 4 bases, with 12 bases left in between. The germline CDR1 and CDR2 sequences are SGHRS and YFSETQ. As DNA, the CDR3 is TGCGCCAGCAGCCGCAGTGGGGGTTACAATGAGCAGTTCTTC. Its translation: CASSRSGGYNEQFF.

The gene calls are TRBV11-1 and TRBJ2-7; D ambiguous. Germline V gives CDR1 SGHAT, CDR2 FQDESV (reference sequence). The V end was cut by 5 bases, the J end by 6 bases, with 17 bases between. This CDR3 comprises 14 residues. DNA for the CDR3: TGTGCCAGCAGCCCCCGGAGTGGGAATGTCGAGCAGTACTTC. Its protein is CASSPRSGNVEQYF.